The clone carrying this T cell receptor (beta chain) appeared a few times. Its antigen is undetermined. Germline V lookup: CDR1 SGHAT, CDR2 FQNNGV. CDR3 length equals 15 residues. With V trimmed by 0 bases and J by 6 bases, 8 bases remained unmatched. Libraries were prepared by immunoSEQ multiplex PCR; TCRdb keeps only in-frame clonotypes and omits some of them. The sample includes around 97,000 clones, 91% of them seen just once. The sample comes from a study of graft-versus-host responses after intestinal transplantation. The wider study: The recipients all started with anti-thymocyte globulin induction and then took tacrolimus and steroids for 2 to 4 years. Study observations and caveats: GvH clones occurred in recipient marrow; some first appeared in ileum or blood.

The origin of this receptor is a human donor who was the organ donor for an intestinal transplant. The sequenced sample was unstimulated CD4+ T cells sorted from spleen or lymph node cells, obtained before transplant. The V and J genes are TRBV11-2 and TRBJ2-7, with TRBD1 identical over 7 bases. The CDR3, as DNA: TGTGCCAGCAGCTTAGATGCAGGGGGTAGGCTCGAGCAGTACTTC. Amino acids: CASSLDAGGRLEQYF.